Listed here are 15 T cell receptor beta chains from one sample, sequenced in a study of neurological immune-mediated disorders. TCRdb ran MiXCR on the 5' RACE reads and lists one entry per CDR3 protein. The sample records about 79,000 distinct CDR3 sequences, approximately 14% being singletons. Material: PBMCs. Every receptor here comes from a woman aged 45-65 years in good health.

This clonotype occurred many times. This chain uses TRBV5-1 with TRBJ1-1; TRBD1 aligns across 7 bases. The V segment lost 4 bases and the J segment 4 bases; nucleotides outside the gene matches: 10. The CDR3 contains 15 residues. Looked up from germline, CDR1 is SGHRS and CDR2 is YFSETQ. CDR3 DNA: TGCGCCAGCAGCACCACCTTAACAGGGGCCACTGAAGCTTTCTTT. Residues: CASSTTLTGATEAFF.

In this sample, this clonotype turned up many times. The genes are TRBV5-1 and TRBJ1-4, with a possible D match to TRBD1 (5 bases). Germline CDR1 is SGHRS and CDR2 is YFSETQ. V was clipped by 3 bases and J by 5 bases, with 11 bases between them. The CDR3 contains 14 residues. CDR3: CASSSTAPNEKLFF. The CDR3 DNA reads as TGCGCCAGCAGCTCGACAGCCCCGAATGAAAAACTGTTTTTT.

Ten or more counts support this clonotype. The J gene is TRBJ2-5, the V gene TRBV28, with D unclear. The germline V gene encodes CDR1 MDHEN and CDR2 SYDVKM. The CDR3 extends over 14 amino acids. Deletions cut 5 bases from V and 0 bases from J, with 10 bases between. For the CDR3, the DNA is TGTGCCAGCAGTACCCCGGGCTACCAAGAGACCCAGTACTTC. It is translated as CASSTPGYQETQYF. The variable domain in full, completed from reference TRBV28 and TRBJ2-5, reads DVKVTQSSRYLVKRTGEKVFLECVQDMDHENMFWYRQDPGLGLRLIYFSYDVKMKEKGDIPEGYSVSREKKERFSLILESASTNQTSMYLCASSTPGYQETQYFGPGTRLLVL.

This clonotype was seen at least ten times. This chain uses TRBV5-1 with TRBJ1-3, with 7 bases identical to TRBD1. The V and J ends lost 4 bases and 4 bases, in that order; junction bases with no gene match: 8. The germline V gene encodes CDR1 SGHRS and CDR2 YFSETQ. The CDR3 is 15 residues long. The DNA for the CDR3 is TGCGCCAGCAGCCGGGACAGAGGGGTCGGAAACACCATATATTTT. It encodes CASSRDRGVGNTIYF.

This clonotype occurred many times. The rearrangement joins TRBV15 to TRBJ2-1; unclear D gene. CDR1 is LNHNV and CDR2 is YYDKDF in the germline V gene (reference sequence). V was shortened by 1 base and J by 0 bases, with 10 bases between the two germline ends. CDR3 length: 16 amino acids. In nucleotides, the CDR3 is TGTGCCACCAGCAGAGGTCCCAAACGCTCCTACAATGAGCAGTTCTTC. Translation: CATSRGPKRSYNEQFF.

The table lists this clonotype with many counts. The genes are TRBV29-1 and TRBJ1-5; D is uncertain. V was trimmed by 3 bases and J by 0 bases, leaving 6 bases between them. Germline lookup yields CDR1 SQVTM and CDR2 ANQGSEA. The CDR3 loop spans 13 amino acids. CDR3 coding DNA: TGCAGCGTTGAGGCGGATAGCAATCAGCCCCAGCATTTT. Translating gives CSVEADSNQPQHF.

In its sample, this clonotype was seen many times. This rearrangement joins TRBV10-3 to TRBJ2-1; 7 nucleotides agree with TRBD2. With 2 bases clipped from V and 7 bases from J, the junction kept 5 bases outside the gene matches. The CDR3 extends over 14 amino acids. The V gene's germline CDR1 is ENHRY and CDR2 SYGVKD. The CDR3 reads CAISENGGGNEQFF. CDR3 DNA sequence: TGTGCCATCAGTGAGAATGGGGGGGGGAATGAGCAGTTCTTC.

This clonotype was observed at least ten times. V usage is TRBV28 and J usage is TRBJ1-5; D gene unclear. In germline, CDR1 is MDHEN, CDR2 SYDVKM. Trimming left V 4 bases short and J 2 bases short, with 12 bases between. The CDR3 length is 15 residues. The CDR3 DNA reads TGTGCCAGCAGTTACGCGGGCGCGGGCAATCAGCCCCAGCATTTT. It translates to CASSYAGAGNQPQHF.

This clonotype appeared many times. This chain uses TRBV12-3 or TRBV12-4 with TRBJ2-5; 13 nucleotides agree with TRBD2. This CDR3 is 16 amino acids long. V shed 4 bases, J shed 5 bases, and the junction held 7 bases outside the gene matches. Here the CDR3 reads CASSSRTSGSGETQYF. The CDR3 DNA reads as TGTGCCAGCAGTTCTCGGACTAGCGGGAGTGGGGAGACCCAGTACTTC.

This clonotype was seen at least ten times. The chain combines TRBV30 with TRBJ2-1; 10 bases are shared with TRBD2. Trimming at V came to 2 bases and at J to 7 bases, leaving 11 bases not matched to a gene. Germline lookup yields CDR1 GTSNPN and CDR2 SVGIG (reference sequence). This CDR3 has 16 residues. The CDR3 region is CAWSSPGLAILNEQFF. In DNA form, the CDR3 reads TGTGCCTGGAGTAGTCCGGGACTAGCGATACTGAATGAGCAGTTCTTC.

This clonotype was counted ten times or more. J is TRBJ1-6 and V is TRBV7-9; tentatively, D is TRBD1 (5 bases). The germline V gene encodes CDR1 SEHNR and CDR2 FQNEAQ (reference sequence). This CDR3 contains 15 residues. Trimming shortened V by 2 bases and J by 7 bases, and 12 bases separated the two germline ends. CDR3 in DNA: TGTGCCAGCAGCTTATTGGGACCTGGGAATTCACCCCTCCACTTT. As protein: CASSLLGPGNSPLHF.

This clonotype appeared many times. The chain employs TRBV7-2 and TRBJ2-1; D call uncertain. The CDR3 length is 15 residues. The germline V gene has CDR1 SGHTA and CDR2 FQGNSA. V was cut by 2 bases and J by 4 bases, with 12 bases left in between. CDR3 sequence: CASSLSLVGYNEQFF. The CDR3, as DNA: TGTGCCAGCAGCTTAAGTCTTGTGGGATACAATGAGCAGTTCTTC.

The chain employs TRBV20-1 and TRBJ1-5; maybe TRBD1 (5 bases). The V end was cut by 5 bases, the J end by 0 bases, with 11 bases between. Germline lookup yields CDR1 DFQATT and CDR2 SNEGSKA (reference sequence). CDR3 length equals 14 residues. The CDR3 is CSAPRDASNQPQHF. The CDR3 nucleotides are TGCAGTGCTCCTCGGGACGCTAGCAATCAGCCCCAGCATTTT.

At least ten counts were recorded for this clonotype. The gene calls are TRBV20-1 and TRBJ2-1, with 7 bases aligning to TRBD2. The J segment lost 6 bases and the V segment lost 5 bases, leaving 10 bases of the junction unmatched. Germline V gene sequence: CDR1 DFQATT, CDR2 SNEGSKA (reference sequence). This CDR3 has 14 amino acids. The CDR3 region has the DNA TGCAGTGCTCCGACCGGGACGGGGGGCAATGAGCAGTTCTTC. Its translation: CSAPTGTGGNEQFF.

This clonotype was counted many times. The rearrangement uses TRBV7-2 and TRBJ1-3; tentatively, D is TRBD1 (5 bases). Trimming shortened V by 3 bases and J by 0 bases, and 9 bases separated the two germline ends. Germline CDR1 SGHTA, CDR2 FQGNSA. The CDR3 runs to 15 residues. CDR3 sequence (DNA): TGTGCCAGCAGCTTCGGGGCCCCCTCTGGAAACACCATATATTTT. It specifies CASSFGAPSGNTIYF.